A single T cell receptor (beta chain) is shown here with its context. The sample is drawn from a study of blood T cell repertoires in COVID-19. Study details: PBMCs, B-cell-depleted T cells, or T cells provided the cDNA or gDNA that made up the material.

In the original processing: Estimates of nucleated cell counts were drawn from the amplification of reference gene primers. The assay was immunoSEQ multiplex PCR, and TCRdb's table has in-frame clones only and misses some. The V and J calls and clone size are taken from that table; D and trimming were inferred from the DNA. The repertoire consists of tens of thousands of clones, with about 80% occurring once and the leading ten covering 14% to 15%. The CDR3 length is 13 residues. Trimming took off 5 bases at V and 6 bases at J, with 11 bases between the two ends. This clonotype was obtained from a human donor in a cohort sampled during active COVID-19. This sequence joins TRBV12-3 or TRBV12-4 and TRBJ1-5; no reliable D call. Sequenced material: peripheral blood. This CDR3 is CASSTPPSQPQHF. CDR3 coding DNA: TGTGCCAGCAGTACCCCGCCGAGTCAGCCCCAGCATTTT.